This T cell receptor (beta chain) was identified during a study of T cell repertoires in cytomegalovirus infection. Looking at the study overall: Recently identified HLA-C-restricted CMV epitopes and well-studied HLA-B-restricted CMV epitopes were used by the study.

TCRdb passed the reads through MiXCR, listing each CDR3 protein once. The sample lists about 360,000 distinct CDR3 sequences, nearly 35% occurring once. Remarks on this clonotype: Its cognate antigen is unknown.

Findings of the study overall: CMV-specific TCR beta clonotypes restricted by HLA-C dominated the ex vivo response.

CDR3 length equals 14 residues. Trimming stripped 2 bases from V and 1 base from J, with 8 bases between. Germline values: CDR1 SGHVS, CDR2 FQNEAQ. The clonotype comes from a human donor in good health (CMV status not recorded). Some clones in this sample may be carry-over from other donors' samples. This chain joins TRBV7-8 and TRBJ2-5, with D perhaps TRBD1 or TRBD2 (5 bases each). This material consisted of cultured PBMCs, taken from culture after CMV antigen stimulation. The CDR3 protein is CASSLMRGQETQYF. Written as DNA, the CDR3 is TGTGCCAGCAGCTTAATGAGGGGCCAAGAGACCCAGTACTTC.